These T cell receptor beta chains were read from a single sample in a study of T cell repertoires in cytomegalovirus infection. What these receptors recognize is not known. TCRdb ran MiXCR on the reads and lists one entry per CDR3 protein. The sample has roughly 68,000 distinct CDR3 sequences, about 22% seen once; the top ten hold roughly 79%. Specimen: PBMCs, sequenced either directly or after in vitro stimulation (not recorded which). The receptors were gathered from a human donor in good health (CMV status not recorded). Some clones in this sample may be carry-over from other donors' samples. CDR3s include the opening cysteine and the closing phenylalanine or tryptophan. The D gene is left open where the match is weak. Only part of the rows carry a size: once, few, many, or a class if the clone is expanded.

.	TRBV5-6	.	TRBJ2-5	TGTGCCAGCAGTGCCCCGGGACTTCAGGAAGAGACCCAGTACTTC	CASSAPGLQEETQYF
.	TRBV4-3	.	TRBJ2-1	TGCGCCAGCAGCCAAACCCTACCTGGAGGGAGCTCCTACAGTGAGCAGTTCTTC	CASSQTLPGGSSYSEQFF
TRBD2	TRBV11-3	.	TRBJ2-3	TGTGCCAGCAGCTCAGATCTTAGCGGGAGGGCAGATACGCAGTATTTT	CASSSDLSGRADTQYF
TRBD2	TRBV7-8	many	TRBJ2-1	TGTGCCAGCACCGAGGCGGGAGTCAGTTACAATGAGCAGTTCTTC	CASTEAGVSYNEQFF
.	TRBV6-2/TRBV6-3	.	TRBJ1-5	TGTGCCAGCAGTTACGTAAGGGGTAGCAATCAGCCCCAGCATTTT	CASSYVRGSNQPQHF
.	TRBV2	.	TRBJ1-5	TGTGCCAGCAGTGTCAACTCAGGGGTCAAACAGCCCCAGCATTTT	CASSVNSGVKQPQHF
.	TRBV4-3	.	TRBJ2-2	TGCGCCAGCAGCCAAGAGCGGGATTGGACCGGGGAGCTGTTTTTT	CASSQERDWTGELFF
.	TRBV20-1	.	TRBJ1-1	TGCAGTGCCACGCACATAGGGACGAACACTGAAGCTTTCTTT	CSATHIGTNTEAFF
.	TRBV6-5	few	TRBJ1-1	TGTGCCAGCAGTTACTCGGAGGTTACTGAAGCTTTCTTT	CASSYSEVTEAFF
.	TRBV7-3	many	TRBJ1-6	TGTGCCAGCAGCTTACTCCTCGGAAGTAATTCACCCCTCCACTTT	CASSLLLGSNSPLHF
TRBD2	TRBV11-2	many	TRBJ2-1	TGTGCCAGCAGCCTCCTCCGGACTAGCGGGGTCTACAATGAGCAGTTCTTC	CASSLLRTSGVYNEQFF
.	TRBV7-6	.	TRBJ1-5	TGTGCCAGCAGCTTAGGCACCAATCAGCCCCAGCATTTT	CASSLGTNQPQHF
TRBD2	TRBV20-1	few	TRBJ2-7	TGCAGTGCTTTCGGGGGGCGGGAGGCAACCTACGAGCAGTACTTC	CSAFGGREATYEQYF
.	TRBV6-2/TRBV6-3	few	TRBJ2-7	TGTGCCAGCGTTCAGGATTCGGACGAGCAGTACTTC	CASVQDSDEQYF
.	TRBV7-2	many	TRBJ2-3	TGTGCCAGCAGCTTTTTAGATACGCAGTATTTT	CASSFLDTQYF
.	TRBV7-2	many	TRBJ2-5	TGTGCCAGCAGCCTAAACCCCCAGGGGTGGGAGACCCAGTACTTC	CASSLNPQGWETQYF
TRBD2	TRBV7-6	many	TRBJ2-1	TGTGCCAGCAGCCACTCCAGGGGGACTAGCGGTCGAATGAACAATGAGCAGTTCTTC	CASSHSRGTSGRMNNEQFF
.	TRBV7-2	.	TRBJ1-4	TGTGCCAGCAGCCCAAGTGCAACTAATGAAAAACTGTTTTTT	CASSPSATNEKLFF